This T cell receptor beta chain was recorded in a study of shared clonotypes between healthy human individuals. On the study more broadly: Donors were two women and a few men aged 18 to 49.

The sample holds many counts of this clone. Other DNA variants within this sample encode the same CDR3. PCR replicates from unsorted PBMC used 250 to 300 ng DNA, and this amount was about 30,000 T cell genomes. Sequencing was performed with immunoSEQ multiplex PCR; in TCRdb, only in-frame clones are kept and a portion is missing. Of some 500,000 clones listed, roughly 85% are singletons. With unsorted samples, genomic DNA was obtained from 75 million to 90 million PBMCs. Sequencing was done on a sample of PBMCs. The sequence derives from a woman between 40 and 55 years old in good health. Some clones in this sample may be carry-over from other donors' samples.

CDR3 nucleotide sequence: TGTGCCAGCAGCCAACCACAGGGGGAATTTATTAAAGAGACCCAGTACTTC. Translation gives CASSQPQGEFIKETQYF. The chain recombines TRBV5-5 with TRBJ2-5, with TRBD1 matching over 8 bases. This CDR3 has 17 residues. In germline, CDR1 is SGHKS, CDR2 YYEKEE (reference sequence). V shed 4 bases, J shed 3 bases, and the junction held 14 bases outside the gene matches.